The clone carrying this TCR beta chain was observed many times. The sample originates from a study of molecular identifiers for immune sequencing clone quantification. Study as a whole: Five portions were made in replicates from RNA of roughly 20,000 or 100,000 naive CD8 cells, and four underwent sequencing.

The germline V gene encodes CDR1 KGHSH and CDR2 LQKENI. The CDR3 is 18 residues long. Trimming removed 0 bases from V and 1 base from J, with 18 bases in between. Previously published methods and listed TCR primers were used for the bulk TCR libraries. TCRdb redid the calling of the PCR reads with MiXCR, one entry per CDR3 protein. The repertoire holds more than 300,000 distinct CDR3 sequences, with about 22% as singletons. Libraries of naive CD8 T cells were made from roughly 20,000 to 1,000,000 sorted cells. They used 10%, 30% or 50% RNA. The CD8+CD4-CCR7+CD45RA+ phenotype defined the sorted naive CD8 T cells.

This rearrangement joins TRBV18 to TRBJ1-1; D may be TRBD1 (6 bases). The source of this sequence is a human donor in good health. Some libraries in this study had Jurkat cell RNA spiked in. Sample: naive CD8+ T cells from blood, with Jurkat cell RNA spiked in. Subset indicated: FACS-sorted CD8+CD4-CCR7+CD45RA+ naive T cells. CDR3 sequence (DNA): TGTGCCAGCTCACCACCGATAAGTGGGGGCGTAAAGAACACTGAAGCTTTCTTT. This codes for CASSPPISGGVKNTEAFF. The full variable domain, completed using reference TRBV18 and TRBJ1-1, is NAGVMQNPRHLVRRRGQEARLRCSPMKGHSHVYWYRQLPEEGLKFMVYLQKENIIDESGMPKERFSAEFPKEGPSILRIQQVVRGDSAAYFCASSPPISGGVKNTEAFFGQGTRLTVV.